This TCR beta chain is drawn from a study of blood T cell repertoires in COVID-19. The V end lost 6 bases, the J end lost 8 bases, and 16 bases lay between the germline ends. This CDR3 is 13 amino acids long. Germline-derived CDR1 and CDR2 are SNHLY and FYNNEI. Under the authors' procedure: Nucleated cell counts were estimated from reference gene primer amplification. The data were produced by immunoSEQ multiplex PCR, yet TCRdb's version contains in-frame clones alone and is incomplete. V and J calls and clone size are copied from that table; D and trimming were computed from the DNA. The sample has 100,000 to 150,000 clones, 70% to 90% seen once.

The TCR sequence derives from a man aged 45-65 years with acute or convalescent COVID-19. The V call is TRBV2, the J call TRBJ1-2, with a tentative D call TRBD1 (5 bases). The sequenced sample was peripheral blood. The CDR3: CASRGSREGGYTF. CDR3 sequence (DNA): TGTGCCAGCAGAGGCAGCAGGGAGGGGGGCTACACCTTC.